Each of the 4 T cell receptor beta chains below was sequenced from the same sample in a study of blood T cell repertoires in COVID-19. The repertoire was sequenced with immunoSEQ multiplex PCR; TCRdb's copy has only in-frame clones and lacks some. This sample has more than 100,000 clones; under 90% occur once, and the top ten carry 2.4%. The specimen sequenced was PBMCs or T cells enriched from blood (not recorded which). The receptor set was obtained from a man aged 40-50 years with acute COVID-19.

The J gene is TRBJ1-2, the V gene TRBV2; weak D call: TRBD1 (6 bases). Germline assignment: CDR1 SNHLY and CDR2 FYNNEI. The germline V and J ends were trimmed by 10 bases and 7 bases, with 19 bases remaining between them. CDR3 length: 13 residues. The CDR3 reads CAIHREWAGGYTF. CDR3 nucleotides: TGTGCCATTCACAGGGAGTGGGCTGGTGGCTACACCTTC.

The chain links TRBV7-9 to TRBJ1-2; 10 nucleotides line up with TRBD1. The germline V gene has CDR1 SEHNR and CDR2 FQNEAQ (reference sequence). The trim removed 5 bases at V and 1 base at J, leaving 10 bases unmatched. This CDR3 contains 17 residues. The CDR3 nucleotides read TGTGCCAGCAGCCCCGGGACAGGGGCCTTCCTTAACTATGGCTACACCTTC. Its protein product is CASSPGTGAFLNYGYTF.

Written as DNA, the CDR3 is TGTGCCAGCAGTAAGGGACAGGGGGCAGGCGGCACAGATACGCAGTATTTT. Its protein is CASSKGQGAGGTDTQYF. V usage is TRBV6-2 or TRBV6-3 and J usage is TRBJ2-3; 12 positions agree with TRBD1. The junction had 7 bases not matched to a gene; V was cut back by 5 bases and J by 1 base. Looked up from germline, CDR1 is MNHEY and CDR2 is SVGEGT. The CDR3 extends over 17 amino acids.

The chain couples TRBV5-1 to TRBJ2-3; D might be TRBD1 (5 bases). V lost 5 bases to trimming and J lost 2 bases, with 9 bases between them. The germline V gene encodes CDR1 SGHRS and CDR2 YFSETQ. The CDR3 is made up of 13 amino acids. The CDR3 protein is CASSQQDTDTQYF. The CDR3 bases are TGCGCCAGCAGTCAACAGGACACAGATACGCAGTATTTT.